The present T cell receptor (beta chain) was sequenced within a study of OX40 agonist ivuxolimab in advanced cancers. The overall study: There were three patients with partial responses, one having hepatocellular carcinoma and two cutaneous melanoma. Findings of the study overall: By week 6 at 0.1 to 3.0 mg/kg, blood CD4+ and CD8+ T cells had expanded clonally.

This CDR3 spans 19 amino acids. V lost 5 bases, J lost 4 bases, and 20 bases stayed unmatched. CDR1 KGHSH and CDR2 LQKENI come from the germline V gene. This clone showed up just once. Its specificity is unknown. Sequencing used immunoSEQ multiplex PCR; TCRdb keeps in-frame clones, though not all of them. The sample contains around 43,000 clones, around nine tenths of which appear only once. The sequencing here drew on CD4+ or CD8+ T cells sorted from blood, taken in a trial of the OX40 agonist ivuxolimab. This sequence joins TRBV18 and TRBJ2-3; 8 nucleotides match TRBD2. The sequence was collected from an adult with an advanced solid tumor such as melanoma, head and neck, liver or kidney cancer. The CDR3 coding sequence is TGTGCCAGCTCATCCGGGGCGGGGGGCCTAACCCTGGACTCAGATACGCAGTATTTT. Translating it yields CASSSGAGGLTLDSDTQYF. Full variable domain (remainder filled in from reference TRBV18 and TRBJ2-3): NAGVMQNPRHLVRRRGQEARLRCSPMKGHSHVYWYRQLPEEGLKFMVYLQKENIIDESGMPKERFSAEFPKEGPSILRIQQVVRGDSAAYFCASSSGAGGLTLDSDTQYFGPGTRLTVL.